This T cell receptor beta chain was captured in a study of cytomegalovirus exposure and HLA in healthy donors. Looked up from germline, CDR1 is SEHNR and CDR2 is FQNEAQ (reference sequence). The junction had 9 bases not matched to a gene; V was cut back by 0 bases and J by 3 bases. The CDR3 consists of 17 residues. It was with 60 Vbeta and 13 Jbeta primers that the PCR ran. Sequencing was performed with immunoSEQ multiplex PCR; in TCRdb, only in-frame clones are kept and a portion is missing. The table includes over 50,000 clones, roughly two thirds detected once. Sequenced input: PBMCs. This receptor was obtained from a man aged 40-49 years in good health and CMV-seropositive. This chain uses TRBV7-9 with TRBJ2-3; 7 nucleotides align to TRBD2. The CDR3 DNA sequence: TGTGCCAGCAGCTTAGCAATTTGGGGACTAACGACAGATACGCAGTATTTT. This translates into CASSLAIWGLTTDTQYF.